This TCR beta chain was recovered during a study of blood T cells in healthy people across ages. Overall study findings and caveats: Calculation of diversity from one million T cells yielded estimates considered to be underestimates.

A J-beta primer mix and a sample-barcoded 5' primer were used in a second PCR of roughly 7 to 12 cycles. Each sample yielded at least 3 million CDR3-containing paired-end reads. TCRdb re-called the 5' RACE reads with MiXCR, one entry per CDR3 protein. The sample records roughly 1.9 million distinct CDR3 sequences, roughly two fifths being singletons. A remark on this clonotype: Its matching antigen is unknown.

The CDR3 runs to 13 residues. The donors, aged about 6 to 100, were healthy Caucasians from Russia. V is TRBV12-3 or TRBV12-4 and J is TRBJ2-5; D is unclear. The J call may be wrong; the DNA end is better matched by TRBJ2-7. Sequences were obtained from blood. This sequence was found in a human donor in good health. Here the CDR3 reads CASSFSQTYEQYF. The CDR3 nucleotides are TGTGCCAGCAGTTTCAGCCAGACCTACGAGCAGTACTTC.